The 30 T cell receptor beta chains reported below all come from one sample, sequenced in a study of cytomegalovirus exposure and HLA in healthy donors. The PCR contained 60 Vbeta and 13 Jbeta primers. TCRdb's table, derived via immunoSEQ multiplex PCR, lists solely in-frame clones and lacks some. The data show over 150,000 clones, almost 85% seen once. The sample consisted of PBMCs. These receptors all come from a boy between 2 and 15 years old in good health and CMV-seronegative.

This clone was seen once. The chain links TRBV5-1 to TRBJ2-1; 11 nucleotides line up with TRBD2. The V segment lost 1 base and the J segment 3 bases; nucleotides outside the gene matches: 3. This CDR3 region has 16 residues. Germline-derived CDR1 and CDR2 are SGHRS and YFSETQ. For the CDR3, the DNA is TGCGCCAGCAGCTTGACTAGCGGGAGTGTCTACAATGAGCAGTTCTTC. This translates into CASSLTSGSVYNEQFF.

The rearrangement links TRBV5-4 to TRBJ1-2; 7 bases line up with TRBD1. Germline-derived CDR1 and CDR2 are SGHNT and YYREEE (reference sequence). J was trimmed by 6 bases and V by 1 base; bases with no gene match: 3. The CDR3 extends over 13 amino acids. The CDR3 region is CASSLWDRDGYTF. CDR3 DNA: TGTGCCAGCAGCTTGTGGGACAGAGATGGCTACACCTTC.

The chain links TRBV7-9 to TRBJ2-3; TRBD2 aligns across 8 bases. This CDR3 is built from 14 residues. Germline V CDR1 and CDR2: SEHNR, FQNEAQ (reference sequence). The junction had 4 bases not matched to a gene; V was cut back by 5 bases and J by 3 bases. CDR3 sequence: CASSLSGSTDTQYF. CDR3 coding DNA: TGTGCCAGCAGCCTAAGCGGGAGTACAGATACGCAGTATTTT.

V and J are TRBV11-2 and TRBJ1-1; 10 bases map to TRBD1. After removal of 2 bases from V and 1 base from J, the junction contained 7 bases not matched to a gene. The germline CDR1 and CDR2 sequences are SGHAT and FQNNGV. The CDR3 is made up of 17 amino acids. CDR3 in DNA: TGTGCCAGCAGCTTAACTGGACAGGGGGAGGAGAACACTGAAGCTTTCTTT. Its protein product is CASSLTGQGEENTEAFF.

This clone was seen once. The chain uses TRBV13 and TRBJ2-5, with a weak D call TRBD1 (6 bases). The J call is uncertain, as TRBJ2-7 better fits the DNA end. The germline V gene has CDR1 PRHDT and CDR2 FYEKMQ (reference sequence). This CDR3 comprises 18 residues. The CDR3 sequence is CASSQQSLGPGVPYEQYF. DNA for the CDR3: TGTGCCAGCAGCCAGCAGTCTTTGGGGCCAGGGGTACCCTACGAGCAGTACTTC.

The chain uses TRBV5-1 and TRBJ1-6; TRBD1 agrees at 12 bases. The CDR3 totals 16 residues. Germline assignment: CDR1 SGHRS and CDR2 YFSETQ. V lost 4 bases to trimming and J lost 6 bases; unmatched junction nucleotides: 5. CDR3 DNA: TGCGCCAGCAGCCTGGGACAGGGGGCGCGTAATTCACCCCTCCACTTT. This codes for CASSLGQGARNSPLHF.

This clone was picked up one time. The junction and the germline gene differ at one end; a read error may be behind it. Additional DNA sequences in this sample encode the identical CDR3. The chain joins TRBV7-9 to TRBJ1-3; no definite D call. The CDR3 runs 12 residues. Germline V CDR1 and CDR2: SEHNR, FQNEAQ (reference sequence). CDR3 nucleotide sequence: TGTGCGAGCAGCTCGGGGGGAAACACCATATATTTT. Its protein product is CASSSGGNTIYF.

The chain uses TRBV10-1 and TRBJ2-2; 8 bases agree with TRBD2. The germline V gene encodes CDR1 WNHNN and CDR2 SYGVQD (reference sequence). CDR3 length equals 14 residues. J was trimmed by 3 bases and V by 8 bases; bases with no gene match: 5. The CDR3 sequence: CASGRAGDTGELFF. In DNA form, the CDR3 reads TGCGCCAGCGGAAGAGCGGGAGACACCGGGGAGCTGTTTTTT.

This clone was seen a single time. One end of the junction does not line up with germline, which may come from a read error. This chain uses TRBV7-9 with TRBJ2-5; D remains unclear. From germline, CDR1 is SEHNR and CDR2 FQNEAQ (reference sequence). This CDR3 is built from 12 residues. CDR3 loop: CSSSLHRETQYF. Here the CDR3 DNA reads TGTTCCAGCAGCTTGCATCGGGAGACCCAGTACTTC.

The chain recombines TRBV7-9 with TRBJ1-1, with a possible D match to TRBD1 (6 bases). Germline CDR1 is SEHNR and CDR2 is FQNEAQ (reference sequence). The V and J ends lost 3 bases and 3 bases respectively, with 8 bases between them. The CDR3 runs to 13 residues. In DNA form, the CDR3 reads TGTGCCAGCAGCTTCTACAGGGACACTGAAGCTTTCTTT. Protein sequence: CASSFYRDTEAFF. The whole variable domain, remainder taken from reference TRBV7-9 and TRBJ1-1, is DTGVSQNPRHKITKRGQNVTFRCDPISEHNRLYWYRQTLGQGPEFLTYFQNEAQLEKSRLLSDRFSAERPKGSFSTLEIQRTEQGDSAMYLCASSFYRDTEAFFGQGTRLTVV.

The genes are TRBV11-2 and TRBJ1-1; maybe TRBD1 (5 bases). Per the germline V gene, CDR1 is SGHAT and CDR2 is FQNNGV. This CDR3 has 15 amino acids. V was cut by 5 bases and J by 1 base, with 14 bases left in between. The CDR3 sequence: CASSKGLHENTEAFF. The CDR3 region has the DNA TGTGCCAGCAGCAAGGGACTCCACGAGAACACTGAAGCTTTCTTT.

This clone came up a few times. The chain joins TRBV10-2 to TRBJ1-1; D may be TRBD1 (5 bases). Deletions cut 6 bases from V and 2 bases from J, with 13 bases between. Germline CDR1 WSHSY, CDR2 SAAADI. This CDR3 is 14 amino acids long. CDR3 amino acids: CASRVPTVNTEAFF. In nucleotides, the CDR3 is TGCGCCAGCAGAGTTCCGACAGTCAACACTGAAGCTTTCTTT.

This rearrangement joins TRBV4-1 to TRBJ2-3, with D possibly matching TRBD2 (6 bases). The V end lost 0 bases, the J end lost 5 bases, and 18 bases lay between the germline ends. Germline V lookup: CDR1 MGHRA, CDR2 YSYEKL. This CDR3 has 17 residues. The CDR3 DNA reads TGCGCCAGCAGCCAAGATGCGGGACCCCCTCGAGGAGATACGCAGTATTTT. Its translation is CASSQDAGPPRGDTQYF.

This clone appeared once. This chain connects TRBV30 to TRBJ2-5; TRBD2 agrees at 9 bases. Trimming cost V 5 bases and J 1 base; bases outside gene matches: 5. The CDR3 is 14 residues long. Germline loops: CDR1 GTSNPN, CDR2 SVGIG (reference sequence). DNA of the CDR3: TGTGCCTGGGATAGCGGGAGCGCCCAAGAGACCCAGTACTTC. It is translated as CAWDSGSAQETQYF.

The gene calls are TRBV30 and TRBJ2-7; 11 nucleotides align to TRBD2. This CDR3 region has 15 residues. Germline loops: CDR1 GTSNPN, CDR2 SVGIG (reference sequence). J gave up 2 bases and V 3 bases, and 6 bases lay outside the gene matches. The CDR3 bases are TGTGCCTGGAGCCTTAGCGGGAGGGCCCCCTACGAGCAGTACTTC. This translates into CAWSLSGRAPYEQYF. The full variable domain, with the rest looked up from reference TRBV30 and TRBJ2-7, is SQTIHQWPATLVQPVGSPLSLECTVEGTSNPNLYWYRQAAGRGLQLLFYSVGIGQISSEVPQNLSASRPQDRQFILSSKKLLLSDSGFYLCAWSLSGRAPYEQYFGPGTRLTVT.

Worth noting for this clone: Germline is not matched at one junction end, which may reflect a read error. The chain carries TRBV2 and TRBJ1-2, with 8 bases fitting TRBD1. Germline V gene data show CDR1 as SNHLY and CDR2 as FYNNEI. The CDR3 has 9 amino acids. The CDR3 sequence is CASATGALF. For the CDR3, the DNA is TGTGCCAGCGCGACAGGGGCCCTCTTC. Together with reference TRBV2 and TRBJ1-2, the CDR3 gives the full variable domain: EPEVTQTPSHQVTQMGQEVILRCVPISNHLYFYWYRQILGQKVEFLVSFYNNEISEKSEIFDDQFSVERPDGSNFTLKIRSTKLEDSAMYFCASATGALFGSGTRLTVV.

The V and J genes are TRBV7-3 and TRBJ2-6, with TRBD1 matching 7 bases. The CDR3 length is 16 residues. J lost 0 bases, V lost 4 bases, and 3 bases had no gene match. Germline loops: CDR1 SGHTA, CDR2 FQGTGA. CDR3 DNA sequence: TGTGCCAGCAGCTCACAGGGGAGCTCTGGGGCCAACGTCCTGACTTTC. It specifies CASSSQGSSGANVLTF.

The genes are TRBV2 and TRBJ2-7; weak D call: TRBD2 (6 bases). Trimming shortened V by 6 bases and J by 2 bases, and 11 bases separated the two germline ends. CDR3 length: 13 amino acids. The germline V gene encodes CDR1 SNHLY and CDR2 FYNNEI. CDR3 region: CASRTAGPYEQYF. CDR3 in DNA: TGTGCCAGCAGGACGGCGGGGCCCTACGAGCAGTACTTC.

The genes are TRBV25-1 and TRBJ2-1; tentative D call: TRBD1 (6 bases). CDR3 length: 17 amino acids. The ends were cut back, 4 bases at V and 7 bases at J, with 23 bases in the middle. CDR1 and CDR2 (germline): MGHDK, SYGVNS. The CDR3 here is CASSGQGTRAQKNEQFF. CDR3 nucleotides: TGTGCCAGCAGTGGTCAGGGGACGCGCGCGCAAAAAAATGAGCAGTTCTTC.

Comments on this clone: The junction shows a germline mismatch at one end, possibly a read error. This chain connects TRBV2 to TRBJ2-1; possibly TRBD2 for D (6 bases). CDR3 length equals 10 residues. Germline V gene sequence: CDR1 SNHLY, CDR2 FYNNEI. The CDR3 DNA sequence: TGTGCCAGCGGGGGACTGGGGGAGGTCTTC. It codes for CASGGLGEVF.

CDR3 DNA sequence: TGTGCCAGCAGCCAGGGGGCAGGGGGCAATTGGCGTGAAAAACTGTTTTTT. Encoded protein: CASSQGAGGNWREKLFF. The V call is TRBV11-2, the J call TRBJ1-4; 8 bases are a match to TRBD1. With 5 bases clipped from V and 7 bases from J, the junction kept 15 bases outside the gene matches. Germline V gene lookup returns CDR1 SGHAT and CDR2 FQNNGV. CDR3 size: 17 residues.

This rearrangement joins TRBV7-6 to TRBJ2-7, with 7 bases identical to TRBD1. Unmatched junction bases numbered 26, after V lost 6 bases and J lost 6 bases. Germline assignment: CDR1 SGHVS and CDR2 FNYEAQ. The length of the CDR3 is 19 residues. The CDR3 DNA sequence: TGTGCCAGCAGTTTTTATCACGCCCCCCGGGACAGTTTTTGTCGCGAGCAGTACTTC. It codes for CASSFYHAPRDSFCREQYF.

The rearrangement uses TRBV6-1 and TRBJ1-2, with D perhaps TRBD1 (5 bases). V gave up 5 bases and J gave up 1 base, with 14 bases separating them. This CDR3 has 15 residues. Germline V CDR1 and CDR2: MNHNS, SASEGT. The CDR3 nucleotides read TGTGCCAGCAGTCGTACGTGGAGGGGTAACTATGGCTACACCTTC. Translation gives CASSRTWRGNYGYTF.

On this clone itself: The same CDR3 is also encoded by other DNA sequences in this sample. This rearrangement joins TRBV28 to TRBJ1-1, with D unresolved. CDR1 is MDHEN, CDR2 SYDVKM, per germline. Trimming shortened V by 3 bases and J by 1 base, and 6 bases separated the two germline ends. The CDR3 spans 13 residues. This CDR3 is CASSFSPNTEAFF. CDR3 in DNA: TGTGCCAGCAGTTTCTCCCCGAACACTGAAGCTTTCTTT.

There are a few counts of this clone. The J gene is TRBJ1-3, the V gene TRBV2, with TRBD1 matching 11 bases. The CDR3 sequence is 14 residues long. V trimming: 6 bases; J trimming: 7 bases; junction bases outside the gene matches: 5. Germline values: CDR1 SNHLY, CDR2 FYNNEI. This CDR3 reads CASSEWDRGNTIYF. CDR3 in DNA: TGTGCCAGCAGCGAATGGGACAGGGGGAACACCATATATTTT. Full variable domain (outside the CDR3, taken from reference TRBV2 and TRBJ1-3): EPEVTQTPSHQVTQMGQEVILRCVPISNHLYFYWYRQILGQKVEFLVSFYNNEISEKSEIFDDQFSVERPDGSNFTLKIRSTKLEDSAMYFCASSEWDRGNTIYFGEGSWLTVV.

The genes are TRBV7-2 and TRBJ1-2, with 9 bases identical to TRBD1. Trimming cost V 3 bases and J 8 bases; bases outside gene matches: 4. Germline V gene lookup returns CDR1 SGHTA and CDR2 FQGNSA. This CDR3 has 13 residues. In DNA form, the CDR3 reads TGTGCCAGCAGCTTTTGGGACAGGGACGGCTACACCTTC. This sequence encodes CASSFWDRDGYTF.

This clone was seen a handful of times. The chain uses TRBV10-1 and TRBJ2-7; 10 positions match TRBD1. The CDR3 runs 15 residues. Germline V gene lookup returns CDR1 WNHNN and CDR2 SYGVQD (reference sequence). V lost 0 bases, J lost 6 bases, and 5 bases stayed unmatched. In DNA, the CDR3 is TGCGCCAGCAGTGAGTCGGGACAGGGGTCCACCGAGCAGTACTTC. Its protein is CASSESGQGSTEQYF.

J is TRBJ2-1 and V is TRBV5-1; TRBD2 agrees at 8 bases. The germline V gene has CDR1 SGHRS and CDR2 YFSETQ. CDR3 length: 13 amino acids. J was trimmed by 8 bases and V by 5 bases; bases with no gene match: 6. The CDR3 sequence: CASRSGSGDEQFF. In DNA form, the CDR3 reads TGCGCCAGCAGGAGCGGGAGTGGGGATGAGCAGTTCTTC.

CDR3 nucleotide sequence: TGTGCCAGCAGTACAGAGAACACTGAAGCTTTCTTT. Translated, it gives CASSTENTEAFF. This chain links TRBV7-6 with TRBJ1-1; D gene unclear. The ends were cut back, 6 bases at V and 1 base at J, with 6 bases in the middle. In germline, CDR1 is SGHVS, CDR2 FNYEAQ. The CDR3 runs to 12 residues. The complete variable domain, with remaining parts taken from reference TRBV7-6 and TRBJ1-1, reads GAGVSQSPRYKVTKRGQDVALRCDPISGHVSLYWYRQALGQGPEFLTYFNYEAQQDKSGLPNDRFSAERPEGSISTLTIQRTEQRDSAMYRCASSTENTEAFFGQGTRLTVV.

This rearrangement joins TRBV28 to TRBJ2-5, with D possibly matching TRBD1 (5 bases). Trimming left V 3 bases short and J 10 bases short, with 24 bases between. The CDR3 totals 16 residues. CDR1 and CDR2 from the germline V gene are MDHEN and SYDVKM. In DNA, the CDR3 is TGTGCCAGCAGTTTGATCTTTTCGCGCCAGAAAACAGGCCAGTACTTC. This encodes CASSLIFSRQKTGQYF.